This T cell receptor beta chain was captured by sequencing in a study of cytomegalovirus exposure and HLA in healthy donors. All the people who gave samples were healthy bone marrow donors. Primers for the PCR totalled 60 Vbeta and 13 Jbeta. Data came from immunoSEQ multiplex PCR; TCRdb stores just in-frame clones and leaves some out. The sample shows about 180,000 clones, around 80% of them seen only once. Germline CDR1 and CDR2: SGHNT and YYREEE (reference sequence). The CDR3 loop spans 13 amino acids. The V and J ends lost 3 bases and 7 bases respectively, with 13 bases between them. Study observations and caveats: Researchers catalogued around 150 TCR beta chains as cytomegalovirus-associated.

Details on this clone: No antigen is known for it.

Sequenced input: PBMCs. The TCR originated in a woman between 50 and 59 years old in good health and CMV-seronegative. This rearrangement joins TRBV5-4 to TRBJ1-2; D is unclear. This CDR3 is CASSSPPSSGYTF. In DNA, the CDR3 is TGTGCCAGCAGCTCCCCCCCCAGTTCTGGCTACACCTTC. Combining the CDR3 with reference TRBV5-4 and TRBJ1-2 gives the whole variable domain ETGVTQSPTHLIKTRGQQVTLRCSSQSGHNTVSWYQQALGQGPQFIFQYYREEENGRGNFPPRFSGLQFPNYSSELNVNALELDDSALYLCASSSPPSSGYTFGSGTRLTVV.